This T cell receptor beta chain emerged from a study of regulatory T cells in long-lasting Graves disease. V lost 8 bases to trimming and J lost 2 bases, with 15 bases between them. The CDR3 extends over 14 amino acids. Germline V gene sequence: CDR1 SNHLY, CDR2 FYNNEI. The time point: newly diagnosed GD, antithyroid drugs for less than 3 months. With RNA extracted from PBMCs as input, the TCR library was made. This clonotype was detected many times. Construction of TCR beta libraries relied on iRepertoire HTBI primers and on Arm-PCR targeting CDR3 regions. Using its own MiXCR run on the multiplex PCR reads, TCRdb lists one record per CDR3 protein. The data contain about 620,000 distinct CDR3 sequences, roughly 15% of them singletons. This sample also appeared in a second study, on T cells in Graves' hyperthyroidism and ophthalmopathy. From that second work: During a first-round RT-PCR of the TCR CDR3, the HTBI primer set was used.

The sequence was collected from a young woman with Graves disease. V gene TRBV2 combines with J gene TRBJ2-5; the D gene is possibly TRBD2 (5 bases). The sequencing here drew on peripheral blood mononuclear cells (PBMCs), taken at new diagnosis, from a patient treated with antithyroid drugs. This chain's CDR3 is CASSPPGTQETQYF. In DNA form, the CDR3 reads TGTGCCAGCTCACCCCCGGGAACTCAAGAGACCCAGTACTTC.